This T cell receptor (beta chain) was captured in a study of shared clonotypes between healthy human individuals. Whole-study results and caveats: A few donors showed sharing of approximately 5% of naive CD4 clonotypes.

In the case of this clone: Its matching antigen is unknown.

CDR3 size: 17 residues. With 1 base clipped from V and 3 bases from J, the junction kept 10 bases outside the gene matches. CDR1 and CDR2 from the germline V gene are MNHNS and SASEGT. As processed by the authors: Junction-only sequences without quality scores were provided by ImmunoSEQ, so filtering was different. The table came from immunoSEQ multiplex PCR; TCRdb's copy has only in-frame clones and leaves some out. The V and J calls and the clone size are those of that table, but D and trimming were determined from the DNA. Of over 2,000,000 clones detected, about 93% appear once; the ten largest clones hold 1.5% to 2%. Naive CD8 isolation took CD45RO-negative cells positively selected for CCR7 and excluded terminally differentiated effector memory CD45RA+ cells.

Sequencing was done on a sample of naive CD8+ T cells from PBMCs. This chain connects TRBV6-1 to TRBJ2-7; 9 bases fit TRBD1. The TCR originated in a man aged 18 to 29 in good health. Some clones in this sample may be carry-over from other donors' samples. As DNA, the CDR3 is TGTGCCAGCAGTGAAGGGGACAGGGTGGGTTTTATCTACGAGCAGTACTTC. Its translation is CASSEGDRVGFIYEQYF.